A selection of T cell receptor beta chains follows, all from one sample in a study of OX40 agonist ivuxolimab in advanced cancers. TCRdb keeps only in-frame clones here, not all; method: immunoSEQ multiplex PCR. The sample yields 52,000 or so clones, more than 70% seen once. Specimen: CD4+ or CD8+ T cells sorted from blood, collected in a trial of the OX40 agonist ivuxolimab. Every receptor here comes from an adult with an advanced solid tumor such as melanoma, head and neck, liver or kidney cancer. Each CDR3 is given with its conserved first and last residue. D genes are given only for firm matches. Clone size appears in some rows only: once, few, many, or a class for an expanded clone.

d_call	clone_size	j_call	v_call	cdr3_nt	cdr3_aa
-	-	TRBJ2-7	TRBV11-2	TGTGCCAGCAGCTTAGTAGATAGGAGGGGGAGCGAGCAGTACTTC	CASSLVDRRGSEQYF
-	-	TRBJ1-2	TRBV19	TGTGCCAGTAGTGCAAATTTCAGGGCCCTCTACACCTTC	CASSANFRALYTF
-	-	TRBJ2-3	TRBV7-8	TGTGCCAGCAGCCAAGGGACCACAGATACGCAGTATTTT	CASSQGTTDTQYF
-	-	TRBJ2-5	TRBV5-1	TGCGCCAGCACAGTAAGCCAAGAGACCCAGTACTTC	CASTVSQETQYF
-	-	TRBJ2-1	TRBV18	TGTGCCAGCTCACCCCGGGACCTCAAGGGTGAGCAGTTCTTC	CASSPRDLKGEQFF
-	-	TRBJ1-1	TRBV18	TGTGCCAGCTCACCAAATTCAGGGCGGGGGACTGAAGCTTTCTTT	CASSPNSGRGTEAFF
-	-	TRBJ1-1	TRBV6-5	TGTGCCAGCAACCCTTACGGGAGTAAAGGGACTGAAGCTTTCTTT	CASNPYGSKGTEAFF
TRBD1	-	TRBJ2-2	TRBV28	TGTGCCAGCAGTGGGGGACAGGGGAGTGGCGGGGAGCTGTTTTTT	CASSGGQGSGGELFF
TRBD2	-	TRBJ2-3	TRBV4-2	TGTGCCAGCAGCCAAGAGACTAGCGGGAGAGGTGGCACAGATACGCAGTATTTT	CASSQETSGRGGTDTQYF
-	-	TRBJ2-2	TRBV7-8	TGTGCCAGCAGCCCCTTTTTGGGGTCGGGCACCGGGGAGCTGTTTTTT	CASSPFLGSGTGELFF
-	-	TRBJ1-1	TRBV18	TGTGCCAGCTCACCACTGGACACAGGGTGGGAGACTGAAGCTTTCTTT	CASSPLDTGWETEAFF
-	-	TRBJ1-5	TRBV19	TGTGCCAGTAGTATAGATATTCTAACTAACCTCAATCAGCCCCAGCATTTT	CASSIDILTNLNQPQHF
TRBD2	once	TRBJ2-3	TRBV7-9	TGTGCCAGCAGCCCCCGTGGGGACGGGAGGGCCTTAGATACGCAGTATTTT	CASSPRGDGRALDTQYF
-	-	TRBJ2-3	TRBV5-1	TGCGCCAGCAGCTTAACAGGTACCAGCACAGATACGCAGTATTTT	CASSLTGTSTDTQYF
TRBD1	-	TRBJ1-5	TRBV5-6	TGTGCCAGCAGCTCGGTCCGGGACAGGAGCAATCAGCCCCAGCATTTT	CASSSVRDRSNQPQHF
-	-	TRBJ2-1	TRBV5-1	TGCGCCAGCAGCCGGTACAATGAGCAGTTCTTC	CASSRYNEQFF
TRBD1	few	TRBJ2-7	TRBV5-1	TGCGCCAGCAGCTTGGAGACAGGGGGTATCGAGCAGTACTTC	CASSLETGGIEQYF
-	-	TRBJ2-7	TRBV28	TGTGCCAGCAACTCCGGGACACTTACCTACGAGCAGTACTTC	CASNSGTLTYEQYF
TRBD2	-	TRBJ2-7	TRBV6-5	TGTGCCAGCAGTAGAGCGGGAGTAGGCGAGCAGTACTTC	CASSRAGVGEQYF
-	-	TRBJ2-2	TRBV27	TGTGCCAGCAGTCCACAGCCGAACACCGGGGAGCTGTTTTTT	CASSPQPNTGELFF
TRBD1	-	TRBJ1-1	TRBV18	TGTGCCAGCTCACCAATCGGGACAGCCACTGAAGCTTTCTTT	CASSPIGTATEAFF
-	-	TRBJ2-7	TRBV9	TGTGCCAGCAGCGTAGGTTCGTCCTACGAGCAGTACTTC	CASSVGSSYEQYF
-	-	TRBJ2-1	TRBV5-1	TGCGCCAGCAGCTTCCGGGGTTATGAGCAGTTCTTC	CASSFRGYEQFF
-	-	TRBJ1-5	TRBV18	TGTGCCAGCTCACCCCAGGGAGAGTTGGGTCAGCCCCAGCATTTT	CASSPQGELGQPQHF
TRBD1	-	TRBJ2-2	TRBV28	TGTGCCAGTAAAGACAGGGATTACTCCGGGGAGCTGTTTTTT	CASKDRDYSGELFF
-	-	TRBJ1-2	TRBV2	TGTGCCAGCAGTGACAGGCAGGAAATCTATGGCTACACCTTC	CASSDRQEIYGYTF
-	-	TRBJ1-3	TRBV5-4	TGTGCCAGCAGCCGAGGCGGGGGAAACACCATATATTTT	CASSRGGGNTIYF
-	-	TRBJ2-2	TRBV5-1	TGCGCCAGCAGCTTGTCTATTAACACCGGGGAGCTGTTTTTT	CASSLSINTGELFF
TRBD2	-	TRBJ2-7	TRBV2	TGTGCCACCAGAACCGGGACTAGCGGGCCGACATCCTACGAGCAGTACTTC	CATRTGTSGPTSYEQYF
-	-	TRBJ2-1	TRBV6-5	TGTGCCAGCAGGCGGGAAATTCGCTACAATGAGCAGTTCTTC	CASRREIRYNEQFF
TRBD1	-	TRBJ1-5	TRBV5-6	TGTGCCAGCAGCCTAAGGACAGGGGGCAATCAGCCCCAGCATTTT	CASSLRTGGNQPQHF
-	-	TRBJ2-7	TRBV4-1	TGCGCCAGCAGCCGTTCGGACAACTCCTACGAGCAGTACTTC	CASSRSDNSYEQYF
-	-	TRBJ2-5	TRBV2	TGTGCCAGCAGTTCCCCGTCGATCCAAGAGACCCAGTACTTC	CASSSPSIQETQYF
-	-	TRBJ2-2	TRBV7-2	TGTGCCAGCAGCCGTCGGTCAGGTCCGATTTCGGGGGAGCTGTTTTTT	CASSRRSGPISGELFF
TRBD1	-	TRBJ2-4	TRBV14	TGTGCCAGCAGCCAAGAGTACAGGGGCGGCAAAAACATTCAGTACTTC	CASSQEYRGGKNIQYF
-	-	TRBJ2-1	TRBV14	TGTGCCAGCAGCCAAGGCGGTGTGGGGGGAGTTGAGCAGTTCTTC	CASSQGGVGGVEQFF
-	-	TRBJ2-3	TRBV19	TGTGCCAGTAGTATAGACAGGGTTATCACAGATACGCAGTATTTT	CASSIDRVITDTQYF
TRBD2	few	TRBJ2-2	TRBV6-6	TGTGCCAGCAACAACCACGGGACTAGCGGGACCGGGGAGCTGTTTTTT	CASNNHGTSGTGELFF
-	-	TRBJ2-7	TRBV10-3	TGTGCCATCAGCAATAGCAGGGTAGGGTACTACGAGCAGTACTTC	CAISNSRVGYYEQYF
TRBD2	-	TRBJ2-7	TRBV6-6	TGTGCCAGCAGTTACCGGCCAGGACTAGGCTACGAGCAGTACTTC	CASSYRPGLGYEQYF
-	-	TRBJ1-3	TRBV5-5	TGTGCCAGCAGCTTGTTTAGGGAGAGCTCTGGAAACACCATATATTTT	CASSLFRESSGNTIYF
-	-	TRBJ2-3	TRBV4-1	TGCGCCAGCAGCCAAGCCAGGGCAGGGGTCGACACAGATACGCAGTATTTT	CASSQARAGVDTDTQYF
-	-	TRBJ2-5	TRBV9	TGTGCCAGCAGCGTAGAGCCCCAGTATCAAGAGACCCAGTACTTC	CASSVEPQYQETQYF
-	-	TRBJ2-5	TRBV6-1	TGTGCCAGCAGTGATAGGGCACAGGGTCTTGAGACCCAGTACTTC	CASSDRAQGLETQYF
TRBD2	-	TRBJ2-4	TRBV7-2	TGTGCCAGCAGCTTGATGGTAGCGGGAGCCTACTCCGGGAACATTCAGTACTTC	CASSLMVAGAYSGNIQYF
-	few	TRBJ1-5	TRBV7-9	TGTGCCAGCAGCTTAGGGCAGGGCAATCAGCCCCAGCATTTT	CASSLGQGNQPQHF
-	-	TRBJ1-1	TRBV5-1	TGCGCCAGCAGCTTGGACAGGGCTAACACTGAAGCTTTCTTT	CASSLDRANTEAFF
TRBD2	-	TRBJ2-2	TRBV19	TGTGCCAGTAGTATACAGACTAGCAGAGCGAACACCGGGGAGCTGTTTTTT	CASSIQTSRANTGELFF
TRBD2	-	TRBJ2-3	TRBV10-1	TGCGCCAGCAGTGAGTCGAGAGGGCGGGAGACCCGTATTGCGCAGTATTTT	CASSESRGRETRIAQYF